This T cell receptor beta chain was identified during a study of blood T cell repertoires in COVID-19. Study at large: Collection of acute and convalescent COVID-19 samples took place in the United States, Italy and Spain.

Measured with immunoSEQ multiplex PCR; TCRdb has only the in-frame clones, and not every one. The sample holds over 80,000 clones, over 75% seen once. Sequenced input: peripheral blood. The sequence came from a woman of 80 years or more with acute or convalescent COVID-19.

The CDR3 DNA sequence: TGTGCCAGCAGCGTAGAGGCCGGGGGGGCACAGGATACGCAGTATTTT. Translation: CASSVEAGGAQDTQYF. The chain joins TRBV9 to TRBJ2-3; 8 nucleotides agree with TRBD2. Germline V gives CDR1 SGDLS, CDR2 YYNGEE. The CDR3 sequence is 16 residues long. J gave up 6 bases and V 0 bases, and 9 bases lay outside the gene matches.